This passage covers 20 T cell receptor beta chains from one sample sequenced in a study of technical replicates of blood from a handful of donors. Assay used: immunoSEQ multiplex PCR; TCRdb lists only in-frame clones, some missing. Of more than 65,000 clones listed, approximately 94% are singletons. Sequencing was carried out using T cells isolated from PBMCs. The receptors here all came from a human donor in good health.

The V call is TRBV9, the J call TRBJ2-2; a weak D match, TRBD1 (5 bases). V shed 0 bases and J shed 8 bases, with 11 bases lying between them. Germline V CDR1 and CDR2: SGDLS, YYNGEE. The CDR3 consists of 14 residues. The DNA of the CDR3 is TGTGCCAGCAGCGTAGAAGGGGCAAAAGGGGAGCTGTTTTTT. It codes for CASSVEGAKGELFF.

This rearrangement joins TRBV5-6 to TRBJ1-5; TRBD1 matches at 9 bases. This CDR3 contains 15 residues. In germline, CDR1 is SGHDT, CDR2 YYEEEE. Trimming cost V 4 bases and J 2 bases; bases outside gene matches: 4. CDR3 DNA sequence: TGTGCCAGCAGCCTCGGGACAGGGCGCAATCAGCCCCAGCATTTT. This sequence encodes CASSLGTGRNQPQHF.

The rearrangement joins TRBV15 to TRBJ1-2, with D hard to call. V shed 4 bases and J shed 0 bases, with 12 bases lying between them. Germline V lookup: CDR1 LNHNV, CDR2 YYDKDF (reference sequence). The CDR3 is 15 amino acids. CDR3 nucleotide sequence: TGTGCCACCAGCAATCTGGGCCGAACTAACTATGGCTACACCTTC. It is translated as CATSNLGRTNYGYTF.

The gene calls are TRBV6-1 and TRBJ2-1, with D possibly being TRBD2 (6 bases). Looked up from germline, CDR1 is MNHNS and CDR2 is SASEGT. The CDR3 is 14 residues long. The V end was cut by 5 bases, the J end by 5 bases, with 13 bases between. The CDR3 protein is CASSLGLLNNEQFF. The DNA for the CDR3 is TGTGCCAGCAGTTTGGGACTTCTAAACAATGAGCAGTTCTTC.

The chain has TRBV6-5 and TRBJ1-6, with D maybe TRBD1 (6 bases). The CDR3 is 15 amino acids. The germline gives CDR1 MNHEY, CDR2 SVGAGI. Trimming shortened V by 6 bases and J by 4 bases, and 13 bases separated the two germline ends. The CDR3 spells CASRHGQSYNSPLHF. The CDR3, as DNA: TGTGCCAGCAGACATGGACAGTCGTATAATTCACCCCTCCACTTT.

The chain combines TRBV4-1 with TRBJ2-5, with 8 bases matching TRBD2. Germline V gene sequence: CDR1 MGHRA, CDR2 YSYEKL. The CDR3 has 16 residues. The J segment lost 5 bases and the V segment lost 4 bases, leaving 12 bases of the junction unmatched. CDR3 coding DNA: TGCGCCAGCAGCCCTACTTTCGGGGGGGCCCGGGAGACCCAGTACTTC. Its translation: CASSPTFGGARETQYF.

The chain combines TRBV5-4 with TRBJ2-4; TRBD1 matches at 8 bases. The CDR3 is 13 residues long. Germline CDR1 reads SGHNT; CDR2 reads YYREEE (reference sequence). The trim removed 4 bases at V and 12 bases at J, leaving 9 bases unmatched. CDR3 in DNA: TGTGCCAGCAGCAATAACCGGGACAGGCCTCAGTACTTC. Translation: CASSNNRDRPQYF.

A single count supports this clone. This chain links TRBV10-1 with TRBJ2-1, with 11 positions matching TRBD2. The germline V gene has CDR1 WNHNN and CDR2 SYGVQD (reference sequence). After removal of 5 bases from V and 0 bases from J, the junction contained 3 bases not matched to a gene. This CDR3 contains 16 residues. CDR3 amino acids: CASSRLAGFSYNEQFF. CDR3 DNA: TGCGCCAGCAGTCGACTAGCGGGATTCTCCTACAATGAGCAGTTCTTC.

The genes are TRBV11-3 and TRBJ2-3, with D hard to call. This CDR3 contains 14 residues. Trimming removed 0 bases from V and 2 bases from J, with 6 bases in between. Germline V CDR1 and CDR2: SGHNT, YENEEA. The CDR3 region has the DNA TGTGCCAGCAGCTTAGATCTCTTCACAGATACGCAGTATTTT. Translating it yields CASSLDLFTDTQYF. The variable domain in full, completed from reference TRBV11-3 and TRBJ2-3, reads EAGVVQSPRYKIIEKKQPVAFWCNPISGHNTLYWYLQNLGQGPELLIRYENEEAVDDSQLPKDRFSAERLKGVDSTLKIQPAELGDSAVYLCASSLDLFTDTQYFGPGTRLTVL.

This chain joins TRBV4-1 and TRBJ1-2; 9 bases fit TRBD1. The J segment lost 4 bases and the V segment lost 3 bases, leaving 6 bases of the junction unmatched. The CDR3 contains 15 residues. Germline lookup yields CDR1 MGHRA and CDR2 YSYEKL. CDR3 DNA sequence: TGCGCCAGCAGCCACCCGGGACAGGGATTCTATGGCTACACCTTC. Translated, it gives CASSHPGQGFYGYTF.

V and J are TRBV5-1 and TRBJ2-2, with 11 bases fitting TRBD2. Germline CDR1 reads SGHRS; CDR2 reads YFSETQ. The CDR3 runs 19 residues. The trim removed 0 bases at V and 4 bases at J, leaving 11 bases unmatched. The CDR3 loop reads CASSLESTSGSETTGELFF. The CDR3 DNA sequence: TGCGCCAGCAGCTTGGAGTCTACTAGCGGGAGCGAAACCACCGGGGAGCTGTTTTTT.

The chain joins TRBV7-9 to TRBJ1-1; D is unresolved. This CDR3 is 14 amino acids long. From germline, CDR1 is SEHNR and CDR2 FQNEAQ (reference sequence). V lost 1 base to trimming and J lost 0 bases, with 6 bases between them. The CDR3 DNA sequence: TGTGCCAGCAGCTTAGGTCAGATGAACACTGAAGCTTTCTTT. Amino acids: CASSLGQMNTEAFF.

J is TRBJ1-2 and V is TRBV5-6, with D hard to call. This CDR3 is built from 13 residues. V gave up 4 bases and J gave up 3 bases, with 10 bases separating them. Germline lookup yields CDR1 SGHDT and CDR2 YYEEEE. CDR3 coding DNA: TGTGCCAGCAGCCTAGACGGCGACTATGGCTACACCTTC. It is translated as CASSLDGDYGYTF.

The DNA of the CDR3 is TGTGCCAGTCTCGGACTCCCTCTGGGCTATGGCTACACCTTC. Translating gives CASLGLPLGYGYTF. The gene calls are TRBV28 and TRBJ1-2; no clear D. V was shortened by 9 bases and J by 4 bases, with 18 bases between the two germline ends. The CDR3 runs to 14 residues. Germline V gives CDR1 MDHEN, CDR2 SYDVKM.

The rearrangement joins TRBV6-5 to TRBJ2-1, with D perhaps matching TRBD2 (5 bases). The CDR3 is made up of 12 amino acids. The ends were cut back, 2 bases at V and 8 bases at J, with 7 bases in the middle. Germline CDR1 is MNHEY and CDR2 is SVGAGI. The CDR3 loop reads CASSYGGDEQFF. In DNA form, the CDR3 reads TGTGCCAGCAGTTACGGAGGTGATGAGCAGTTCTTC.

The V gene is TRBV10-3, the J gene TRBJ2-5, with D tentatively TRBD1 (5 bases). V dropped 7 bases and J dropped 2 bases, with 11 bases sitting between them. The CDR3 length is 13 residues. Germline V lookup: CDR1 ENHRY, CDR2 SYGVKD. CDR3: CAITPGSQETQYF. The CDR3 bases are TGTGCCATCACCCCAGGGTCACAAGAGACCCAGTACTTC.

The CDR3 region has the DNA TGTGCCAGCACCCGAGACAGGGGGAATGAAAAACTGTTTTTT. Protein product: CASTRDRGNEKLFF. The chain joins TRBV6-1 to TRBJ1-4, with 9 bases fitting TRBD1. The CDR3 covers 14 residues. V lost 7 bases, J lost 5 bases, and 5 bases stayed unmatched. CDR1 MNHNS and CDR2 SASEGT come from the germline V gene.

The chain carries TRBV5-1 and TRBJ2-1; 7 nucleotides match TRBD2. V lost 0 bases, J lost 8 bases, and 5 bases stayed unmatched. The CDR3 contains 14 residues. CDR1 is SGHRS and CDR2 is YFSETQ in the germline V gene. CDR3 nucleotides: TGCGCCAGCAGCTTGGAAGCGGGGTCAGATGAGCAGTTCTTC. Translating gives CASSLEAGSDEQFF.

The chain employs TRBV29-1 and TRBJ2-5; 7 positions agree with TRBD1. Losses at the gene ends were 7 bases for V and 5 bases for J; bases not matched to a gene: 7. The length of the CDR3 is 12 residues. Per germline, CDR1 SQVTM and CDR2 ANQGSEA. CDR3 loop: CSEQGTGETQYF. For the CDR3, the DNA is TGCAGCGAACAGGGGACGGGTGAGACCCAGTACTTC.

The chain recombines TRBV28 with TRBJ1-5; D perhaps matches TRBD1 (5 bases). The germline CDR1 and CDR2 sequences are MDHEN and SYDVKM. There are 14 residues in the CDR3. Trimming removed 7 bases from V and 4 bases from J, with 14 bases in between. The CDR3 protein is CASKGRVRNQPQHF. The CDR3, as DNA: TGTGCCAGCAAAGGCAGGGTGAGGAATCAGCCCCAGCATTTT.